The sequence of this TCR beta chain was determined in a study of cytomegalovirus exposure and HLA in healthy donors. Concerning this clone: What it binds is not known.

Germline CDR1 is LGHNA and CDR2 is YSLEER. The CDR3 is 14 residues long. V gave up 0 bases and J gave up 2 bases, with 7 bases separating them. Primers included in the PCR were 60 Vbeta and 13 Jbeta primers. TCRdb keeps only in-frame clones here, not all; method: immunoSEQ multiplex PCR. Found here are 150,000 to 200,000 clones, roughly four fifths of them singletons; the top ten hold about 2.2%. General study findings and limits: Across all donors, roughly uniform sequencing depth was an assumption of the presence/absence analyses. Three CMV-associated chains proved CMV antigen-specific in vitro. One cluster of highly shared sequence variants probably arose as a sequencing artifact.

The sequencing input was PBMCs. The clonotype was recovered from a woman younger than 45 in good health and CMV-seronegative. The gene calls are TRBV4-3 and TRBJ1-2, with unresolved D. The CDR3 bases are TGCGCCAGCAGCCAAGATTTCAGGAACTATGGCTACACCTTC. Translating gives CASSQDFRNYGYTF.